This T cell receptor (beta chain) was found in a study of blood T cell repertoires in COVID-19. Study information: T cells, B-cell-depleted T cells, or PBMCs provided the cDNA or gDNA that served as material.

Authors' methods: Cell counts per sample came from amplifying reference gene primers. TCRdb's copy holds only in-frame clones and misses some; the assay was immunoSEQ multiplex PCR. V and J calls and clone size are copied from that table; D and trimming were computed from the DNA. Of 450,000 to 500,000 clones in the sample, over 75% are singletons; the top ten hold about 3.2%. CDR3 length: 15 residues. Unmatched junction bases numbered 9, after V lost 4 bases and J lost 1 base. Looked up from germline, CDR1 is SQVTM and CDR2 is ANQGSEA. The sequenced sample was peripheral blood. This clonotype was obtained from a human donor in a cohort sampled during active COVID-19. The chain links TRBV29-1 to TRBJ2-7; 8 bases agree with TRBD1. CDR3 DNA: TGCAGCGTTGCTAAAGGACAGGGAGGATCCTACGAGCAGTACTTC. Translated: CSVAKGQGGSYEQYF.